This T cell receptor beta chain was captured in a study of cytomegalovirus exposure and HLA in healthy donors. General study results and limits: Within an earlier analysis, most TCR beta V segments proved productive either about 87% or about 30% of the time. A few CMV-associated chains proved CMV antigen-specific in vitro.

13 Jbeta primers and 60 Vbeta primers were used for the PCR. Sequenced by immunoSEQ multiplex PCR; TCRdb stores in-frame clones only, minus some. The table has 150,000 to 200,000 clones, 70% to 80% seen once. Trimming removed 1 base at V and 5 bases at J, with 6 bases between. Germline V gives CDR1 SEHNR, CDR2 FQNEAQ (reference sequence). CDR3 length: 13 amino acids. About this clone itself: Its cognate antigen is unknown.

The chain combines TRBV7-9 with TRBJ1-5; no firm D call. Sequences were obtained from PBMCs. This clonotype was sampled from a woman between 40 and 50 years old in good health and CMV-seronegative. This CDR3 is CASSLGADQPQHF. The CDR3 region has the DNA TGTGCCAGCAGCTTAGGGGCAGATCAGCCCCAGCATTTT.